This T cell receptor beta chain was captured by sequencing in a study of shared clonotypes between healthy human individuals. Study conclusions and caveats: Rarefaction indicated that sorted-subset sequencing remained incomplete although depth was large.

Each replicate PCR on the sorted subsets used roughly 210 ng DNA (roughly 32,000 T cell genomes). Repertoires were generated with immunoSEQ multiplex PCR, while TCRdb's copy carries only in-frame clones and drops some. The sample carries some 700,000 clones, about nine tenths recorded once. All participating donors were Caucasian adults from Nashville, Tennessee. CD8 memory fractions consisted of CD45RO+ and CCR7-negative CD45RA+ TemRA cells together. For this clone: The antigen is undetermined.

The germline CDR1 and CDR2 sequences are LNHNV and YYDKDF (reference sequence). Trimming removed 0 bases at V and 3 bases at J, with 15 bases between. This CDR3 contains 17 residues. This rearrangement joins TRBV15 to TRBJ2-1, with TRBD2 as a possible D gene (6 bases). This sequence originates from a man between 18 and 29 years old in good health. Some clones in this sample may be carry-over from other donors' samples. The specimen was memory CD8+ T cells from PBMCs. This sample's subset: CD45RO+ cells pooled with CCR7-negative TemRA cells. CDR3 coding DNA: TGTGCCACCAGCAGAGATTTCCCGGGAGTTGTCTACAATGAGCAGTTCTTC. Translating gives CATSRDFPGVVYNEQFF.